These T cell receptor beta chains were read from a single sample in a study of response to subunit inactivated influenza vaccine. TCRdb processed the RT-PCR reads anew with MiXCR; each CDR3 protein has one entry. The sample consists of around 750,000 distinct CDR3 sequences, around 20% of them appearing once. This material consisted of PBMCs from blood, taken 4 to 6 days after vaccination. These receptors were obtained from a man over 45 who received an inactivated influenza vaccine. Both conserved end residues are part of each CDR3. D genes are given only for firm matches. Only some rows state a clone size, as once, few, many or a class for expanded clones.

j_call v_call d_call clone_size cdr3_nt cdr3_aa
TRBJ2-1 TRBV20-1 NA NA TGCAGTGCTACGGGGCTCCTGAGCTCCTACAATGAGCAGTTCTTC CSATGLLSSYNEQFF
TRBJ2-3 TRBV20-1 TRBD1 few TGCAGTGCTAGAGAACACCGGGACAGGGTCATCCTCGAGCAGTATTTT CSAREHRDRVILEQYF
TRBJ1-5 TRBV12-3/TRBV12-4 NA few TGTGCCAGCAGTTTGAGGGGCCCGCAGCCCCAGCATTTT CASSLRGPQPQHF
TRBJ1-4 TRBV25-1 NA NA TGTGCCACCAGGGACACACCTAATGAAAAACTGTTTTTT CATRDTPNEKLFF
TRBJ1-2 TRBV12-3/TRBV12-4 TRBD1 NA TGTGCCAGCAGTTCGATAGGACAGGTACTCTATGGCTACACCTTC CASSSIGQVLYGYTF
TRBJ2-5 TRBV24-1 NA NA TGTGCCACCAGTGATTTTGGGAGGACAGAGACCCAGTACTTC CATSDFGRTETQYF
TRBJ2-7 TRBV6-4 NA NA TGTGCCAGCAGTGAGGGGTTCCCGTCCTACGAGCAGTACTTC CASSEGFPSYEQYF
TRBJ2-7 TRBV12-3/TRBV12-4 NA few TGTGCCAGCAGTTTGGGCAGGGAAGTCGAGCAGTACTTC CASSLGREVEQYF
TRBJ2-5 TRBV28 NA NA TGTGCCAGCAGTTTTGGGGGCACCCAGGGAGAGACCCAGTACTTC CASSFGGTQGETQYF
TRBJ1-1 TRBV29-1 NA few TGCAGCGTTCACGCCTCGTCCCAGAACACTGAAGCTTTCTTT CSVHASSQNTEAFF
TRBJ1-2 TRBV7-8 TRBD1 few TGTGCCAGCACCTCGGGACAGGACTATGGCTACACCTTC CASTSGQDYGYTF
TRBJ2-5 TRBV7-2 NA NA TGTGCCAGCAGCTCCCACAGGATCCAAGAGACCCAGTACTTC CASSSHRIQETQYF
TRBJ2-1 TRBV28 TRBD1 NA TGTGCCAGCAACCTTCCAGGGGGTTCCTACAATGAGCAGTTCTTC CASNLPGGSYNEQFF
TRBJ2-7 TRBV5-1 NA few TGCGCCAGCAGCTTGGGACAGCAAAACGAGCAGTACTTC CASSLGQQNEQYF
TRBJ2-1 TRBV4-1 NA NA TGCGCCAGCAGCCAAGAGGTCCCGGTTACCTACAATGAGCAGTTCTTC CASSQEVPVTYNEQFF
TRBJ2-7 TRBV5-1 NA many TGCGCCAGCAGCTCTACAGGGCTTAGTTCGGAGCAGTACTTC CASSSTGLSSEQYF
TRBJ2-1 TRBV15 TRBD1 NA TGTGCCACCAGCAGAGGACCGGGACAGGGAATAAATGAGCAGTTCTTC CATSRGPGQGINEQFF
TRBJ2-3 TRBV5-1 NA few TGCGCCAGCAGCTTGGATCAGGGGAACACAGATACGCAGTATTTT CASSLDQGNTDTQYF
TRBJ1-5 TRBV5-5 TRBD1 NA TGTGCCAGCAGCTTCGGGACAGCCGGGGCCGGGCAGCCCCAGCATTTT CASSFGTAGAGQPQHF
TRBJ1-1 TRBV2 NA once TGTGCCAGCAGTGAAGTGGGGACATACATGAACACTGAAGCTTTCTTT CASSEVGTYMNTEAFF
TRBJ2-3 TRBV20-1 NA few TGCAGTGCTAGATTTAGCGGCCCTAGCACAGATACGCAGTATTTT CSARFSGPSTDTQYF
TRBJ1-3 TRBV10-3 NA NA TGTGCCATCAGTCCCACCGGGACACCTCTTGGAAGCACCATATATTTT CAISPTGTPLGSTIYF
TRBJ2-6 TRBV18 NA NA TGTGCCAGCTCACCAATCATCCAGGGATTGGCCAACGTCCTGACTTTC CASSPIIQGLANVLTF
TRBJ2-3 TRBV20-1 NA NA TGCAGTGCTAGAGATGTGGACAACACAGATACGCAGTATTTT CSARDVDNTDTQYF
TRBJ1-4 TRBV29-1 NA many TGCAGCGTTTATCAGGGGCATCCTAATGAAAAACTGTTTTTT CSVYQGHPNEKLFF
TRBJ2-1 TRBV2 NA NA TGTGCCAGCAGTGAACTGCGTTACAATGAGCAGTTCTTC CASSELRYNEQFF
TRBJ2-3 TRBV20-1 TRBD2 few TGCAGTGCTATTAGCGGGGGAGTCCCAGATACGCAGTATTTT CSAISGGVPDTQYF